The 5 T cell receptor beta chains presented below share a single source sample, sequenced in a study of blood T cell repertoires in COVID-19. Only in-frame clones appear in the TCRdb table, and some are missing; sequencing was by immunoSEQ multiplex PCR. The sample consists of roughly 100,000 clones, 80% to 85% of them appearing once. The sample taken for sequencing was peripheral blood. These receptors were obtained from an elderly woman with acute or convalescent COVID-19.

The CDR3 protein is CASSPPGNRGTGELFF. The CDR3 DNA sequence: TGTGCCAGCAGCCCGCCGGGGAACAGGGGGACCGGGGAGCTGTTTTTT. This chain joins TRBV7-9 and TRBJ2-2, with 8 bases lining up with TRBD1. Germline V gene data show CDR1 as SEHNR and CDR2 as FQNEAQ (reference sequence). J lost 5 bases, V lost 5 bases, and 10 bases had no gene match. CDR3 length: 16 residues.

This sequence joins TRBV29-1 and TRBJ1-2, with D tentatively TRBD1 (5 bases). The V end was cut by 2 bases, the J end by 5 bases, with 12 bases between. The germline V gene has CDR1 SQVTM and CDR2 ANQGSEA. The CDR3 is made up of 13 amino acids. CDR3 residues: CSVESGLTYGYTF. The DNA of the CDR3 is TGCAGCGTTGAATCAGGGCTCACTTATGGCTACACCTTC.

The CDR3 region is CASSQTYNEQFF. In DNA form, the CDR3 reads TGTGCCAGCAGCCAGACCTACAATGAGCAGTTCTTC. The chain has TRBV9 and TRBJ2-1; D call uncertain. Germline CDR1 is SGDLS and CDR2 is YYNGEE. V shed 4 bases and J shed 2 bases, with 4 bases lying between them. The CDR3 contains 12 residues.

The chain carries TRBV5-5 and TRBJ1-2, with TRBD1 identical over 11 bases. In germline, CDR1 is SGHKS, CDR2 YYEKEE (reference sequence). Trimming removed 1 base from V and 7 bases from J; junction bases left unmatched: 6. CDR3 size: 15 residues. The CDR3 nucleotides are TGTGCCAGCAGCTTGCTTCGGACAGGGGGCTTTGGCTACACCTTC. It translates to CASSLLRTGGFGYTF.

This clone was seen a single time. This CDR3 reads CASSRESTVSGANVLTF. The CDR3 DNA follows: TGTGCCAGCAGCCGGGAGTCGACGGTCTCTGGGGCCAACGTCCTGACTTTC. This rearrangement joins TRBV7-9 to TRBJ2-6, with D possibly matching TRBD2 (6 bases). Deletions cut 5 bases from V and 0 bases from J, with 14 bases between. From germline, CDR1 is SEHNR and CDR2 FQNEAQ (reference sequence). The CDR3 is made up of 17 amino acids. The full variable domain, in which reference TRBV7-9 and TRBJ2-6 provide the parts outside the CDR3, is DTGVSQNPRHKITKRGQNVTFRCDPISEHNRLYWYRQTLGQGPEFLTYFQNEAQLEKSRLLSDRFSAERPKGSFSTLEIQRTEQGDSAMYLCASSRESTVSGANVLTFGAGSRLTVL.